The 31 T cell receptor beta chains below come from one sample, sequenced in a study of blood T cells in healthy people across ages. The authors ran a second PCR of roughly 6 to 11 cycles using a sample-barcoded 5' primer and a J-beta primer mix. TCRdb processed the 5' RACE reads anew with MiXCR; each CDR3 protein has one entry. The sample lists under 2,000,000 distinct CDR3 sequences, 49% occurring once. The source material was blood. These receptors all come from a woman aged 40 to 50 in good health.

The chain has TRBV6-5 and TRBJ1-1; D gene unclear. V lost 0 bases and J 1 base, leaving 6 bases between the germline ends. The length of the CDR3 is 14 residues. Per germline, CDR1 MNHEY and CDR2 SVGAGI. Written as DNA, the CDR3 is TGTGCCAGCAGTTACTCCCCAGGGAACACTGAAGCTTTCTTT. It specifies CASSYSPGNTEAFF.

In this sample, this clonotype turned up a few times. The chain carries TRBV28 and TRBJ2-5; D unresolved. CDR1 MDHEN and CDR2 SYDVKM come from the germline V gene. The CDR3 has 14 residues. Deletions cut 5 bases from V and 5 bases from J, with 15 bases between. The DNA of the CDR3 is TGTGCCAGCAGTCCTCCCTGGGTGGGTGAGACCCAGTACTTC. Translated: CASSPPWVGETQYF.

This clonotype has a handful of counts. J is TRBJ1-2 and V is TRBV5-1; the match to TRBD1 covers 7 bases. The CDR3 has 15 residues. Trimming at V came to 0 bases and at J to 5 bases, leaving 7 bases not matched to a gene. CDR1 is SGHRS and CDR2 is YFSETQ in the germline V gene. In DNA form, the CDR3 reads TGCGCCAGCAGCTTGGTCCCAGGGGGGGCGTATGGCTACACCTTC. Its translation: CASSLVPGGAYGYTF. Complete variable domain (other parts from reference TRBV5-1 and TRBJ1-2): KAGVTQTPRYLIKTRGQQVTLSCSPISGHRSVSWYQQTPGQGLQFLFEYFSETQRNKGNFPGRFSGRQFSNSRSEMNVSTLELGDSALYLCASSLVPGGAYGYTFGSGTRLTVV.

In its sample, this clonotype was seen a few times. The chain recombines TRBV2 with TRBJ1-1, with D possibly TRBD1 on 6 matching bases. Germline-derived CDR1 and CDR2 are SNHLY and FYNNEI. The V end was cut by 2 bases, the J end by 6 bases, with 7 bases between. The CDR3 runs 12 residues. CDR3 bases: TGTGCCAGCAGTGAATGGACAGCTGAAGCTTTCTTT. Protein product: CASSEWTAEAFF.

This clonotype was counted a single time. A read error may produce the germline difference seen at one junction end. The CDR3 is CAISGAGTRGTDPQYF. CDR3 nucleotides: TGTGCCATCAGTGGGGCCGGGACTAGGGGCACAGATCCGCAGTATTTT. This chain connects TRBV10-3 to TRBJ2-3, with 8 bases identical to TRBD2. The V gene's germline CDR1 is ENHRY and CDR2 SYGVKD. The CDR3 consists of 16 residues.

A few counts support this clonotype. The chain employs TRBV6-5 and TRBJ2-7; TRBD1 agrees at 7 bases. This CDR3 contains 13 residues. Germline-derived CDR1 and CDR2 are MNHEY and SVGAGI. Trimming removed 2 bases from V and 4 bases from J; junction bases left unmatched: 2. The CDR3 reads CASSYGRGYEQYF. The CDR3 DNA sequence: TGTGCCAGCAGTTACGGCAGGGGGTACGAGCAGTACTTC.

The chain links TRBV5-5 to TRBJ2-7; 11 bases line up with TRBD1. The germline V gene encodes CDR1 SGHKS and CDR2 YYEKEE (reference sequence). After removal of 5 bases from V and 2 bases from J, the junction contained 9 bases not matched to a gene. The CDR3 has 16 residues. The CDR3 spells CASRRSWGQGAYEQYF. CDR3 in DNA: TGTGCCAGCAGGCGCTCATGGGGACAGGGGGCCTACGAGCAGTACTTC.

The gene calls are TRBV12-3 or TRBV12-4 and TRBJ1-2; a weak D match, TRBD1 (5 bases). The CDR3 runs to 15 residues. Trimming removed 5 bases from V and 3 bases from J, with 16 bases in between. The CDR3 nucleotides are TGTGCCAGCAGTCCTAGCGGGACGCGGGACTATGGCTACACCTTC. It codes for CASSPSGTRDYGYTF.

This chain uses TRBV7-9 with TRBJ2-1; TRBD2 matches 7 bases. From germline, CDR1 is SEHNR and CDR2 FQNEAQ (reference sequence). CDR3 length equals 17 residues. The trim removed 5 bases at V and 4 bases at J, leaving 14 bases unmatched. CDR3 DNA: TGTGCCAGCAGCACTCCCTGGGAGGGCAAGGTTTACAATGAGCAGTTCTTC. Translation gives CASSTPWEGKVYNEQFF.

CDR3 protein: CASSLSQGAPGANVLTF. The CDR3, as DNA: TGTGCCAGCAGCTTATCGCAGGGGGCCCCTGGGGCCAACGTCCTGACTTTC. The chain uses TRBV7-9 and TRBJ2-6, with 8 bases matching TRBD1. With V trimmed by 2 bases and J by 2 bases, 5 bases remained unmatched. CDR3 length: 17 residues. Germline V gene lookup returns CDR1 SEHNR and CDR2 FQNEAQ (reference sequence). The full variable domain, with the rest looked up from reference TRBV7-9 and TRBJ2-6, is DTGVSQNPRHKITKRGQNVTFRCDPISEHNRLYWYRQTLGQGPEFLTYFQNEAQLEKSRLLSDRFSAERPKGSFSTLEIQRTEQGDSAMYLCASSLSQGAPGANVLTFGAGSRLTVL.

CDR3 region: CASSHRDTGSEKLFF. CDR3 nucleotides: TGTGCCAGCAGCCACCGGGACACCGGGAGTGAAAAACTGTTTTTT. The chain carries TRBV7-9 and TRBJ1-4, with D perhaps matching TRBD1 (6 bases). V lost 5 bases to trimming and J lost 7 bases, with 17 bases between them. CDR3 length equals 15 residues. Germline values: CDR1 SEHNR, CDR2 FQNEAQ (reference sequence).

In its sample, this clonotype was seen a few times. The chain combines TRBV20-1 with TRBJ1-2; D is ambiguous. CDR3 size: 11 residues. Germline assignment: CDR1 DFQATT and CDR2 SNEGSKA (reference sequence). Trimming left V 1 base short and J 12 bases short, with 12 bases between. The CDR3 region has the DNA TGCAGTGCTAGAGTTAGCGGGGTTAACACCTTC. Translating gives CSARVSGVNTF.

A single count supports this clonotype. V is TRBV6-1 and J is TRBJ2-7; D remains unclear. CDR3 length: 13 amino acids. Germline V gene lookup returns CDR1 MNHNS and CDR2 SASEGT. The V gene lost 0 bases and the J gene lost 3 bases, with 6 bases spanning the gap. CDR3 sequence: CASSEAQIYEQYF. CDR3 nucleotides: TGTGCCAGCAGTGAAGCCCAAATCTACGAGCAGTACTTC.

This clonotype turned up a few times. The V call is TRBV6-2 or TRBV6-3, the J call TRBJ2-1; D possibly corresponds to TRBD2 (5 bases). The CDR3 runs to 14 residues. Germline loops: CDR1 MNHEY, CDR2 SVGEGT. V was pared by 11 bases and J by 0 bases, with 14 bases between. The chain's CDR3 is CAAAERSSYNEQFF. The CDR3 region has the DNA TGTGCCGCGGCGGAGCGGAGCTCCTACAATGAGCAGTTCTTC.

The chain couples TRBV9 to TRBJ2-1; D possibly corresponds to TRBD1 (5 bases). CDR1 is SGDLS and CDR2 is YYNGEE in the germline V gene. CDR3 length equals 13 residues. Trimming took 0 bases from V and 9 from J, leaving 10 bases between them. DNA for the CDR3: TGTGCCAGCAGCGTAGATCGTAGGGGTGAGCAGTTCTTC. It specifies CASSVDRRGEQFF.

This clonotype was seen a few times. The genes are TRBV7-2 and TRBJ2-5; D ambiguous. Germline CDR1 reads SGHTA; CDR2 reads FQGNSA. This CDR3 region has 13 residues. Trimming cost V 3 bases and J 5 bases, with 10 bases left between them. The chain's CDR3 is CASSFGDTETQYF. The CDR3 DNA reads as TGTGCCAGCAGCTTTGGCGACACGGAGACCCAGTACTTC.

V gene TRBV2 combines with J gene TRBJ2-3; TRBD1 matches at 12 bases. There are 15 residues in the CDR3. Germline V gene data show CDR1 as SNHLY and CDR2 as FYNNEI. Unmatched junction bases numbered 5, after V lost 6 bases and J lost 4 bases. CDR3 protein: CASRRGQGAPDTQYF. The CDR3, as DNA: TGTGCCAGCAGGCGGGGACAGGGGGCCCCAGATACGCAGTATTTT.

This clonotype has more than one count but fewer than ten. The chain employs TRBV20-1 and TRBJ2-3; 7 bases map to TRBD2. This CDR3 comprises 15 residues. J was trimmed by 2 bases and V by 3 bases; bases with no gene match: 8. CDR1 and CDR2 (germline): DFQATT, SNEGSKA (reference sequence). This chain's CDR3 is CSARASGGFTDTQYF. The CDR3 DNA follows: TGCAGTGCTAGGGCTAGCGGTGGATTCACAGATACGCAGTATTTT.

The table lists this clonotype with a few counts. CDR3 sequence reads: CSAPVLAYGYTF. The DNA of the CDR3 is TGCAGTGCTCCCGTTTTGGCGTATGGCTACACCTTC. V usage is TRBV20-1 and J usage is TRBJ1-2; D is undetermined. Between the trimmed V and J ends, which lost 5 bases and 5 bases, there was a span of 12 bases. The germline V gene encodes CDR1 DFQATT and CDR2 SNEGSKA (reference sequence). The CDR3 extends over 12 amino acids.

The chain joins TRBV12-3 or TRBV12-4 to TRBJ2-3, with a tentative D call TRBD1 (5 bases). This CDR3 has 15 amino acids. V was clipped by 3 bases and J by 1 base, with 11 bases between them. The CDR3 loop reads CASSFKGAGTDTQYF. CDR3 coding DNA: TGTGCCAGCAGTTTTAAAGGGGCCGGCACAGATACGCAGTATTTT.

The J gene is TRBJ2-1, the V gene TRBV7-2; no definite D call. Trimming shortened V by 4 bases and J by 9 bases, and 13 bases separated the two germline ends. The germline V gene encodes CDR1 SGHTA and CDR2 FQGNSA. CDR3 length: 13 amino acids. DNA of the CDR3: TGTGCCAGCAGCTCCCCCCCAGTGTCTGAGCAGTTCTTC. Translation: CASSSPPVSEQFF.

The genes are TRBV6-6 and TRBJ2-5; the D is unclear. Germline assignment: CDR1 MNHNY and CDR2 SVGAGI (reference sequence). The CDR3 is made up of 14 amino acids. V was cut by 0 bases and J by 4 bases, with 9 bases left in between. The DNA of the CDR3 is TGTGCCAGCAGTTACTCGTATCGACGAGAGACCCAGTACTTC. This encodes CASSYSYRRETQYF.

This chain connects TRBV14 to TRBJ2-7; D may match TRBD1 or TRBD2 (5 bases each). CDR1 is SGHDN and CDR2 is FVKESK in the germline V gene. V lost 0 bases and J 8 bases, leaving 11 bases between the germline ends. The CDR3 totals 13 residues. The CDR3 DNA is TGTGCCAGCAGCCAAGATATAGGGACCAAGCAGTACTTC. It yields the protein CASSQDIGTKQYF. Full variable domain (missing parts from reference TRBV14 and TRBJ2-7): EAGVTQFPSHSVIEKGQTVTLRCDPISGHDNLYWYRRVMGKEIKFLLHFVKESKQDESGMPNNRFLAERTGGTYSTLKVQPAELEDSGVYFCASSQDIGTKQYFGPGTRLTVT.

The rearrangement uses TRBV4-3 and TRBJ1-2; D is perhaps TRBD1 (5 bases). The CDR3 is 16 residues long. Looked up from germline, CDR1 is LGHNA and CDR2 is YSLEER. Trimming removed 0 bases at V and 4 bases at J, with 15 bases between. The chain's CDR3 is CASSQEWGGGSYGYTF. In DNA form, the CDR3 reads TGCGCCAGCAGCCAAGAATGGGGGGGTGGAAGCTATGGCTACACCTTC.

The V gene is TRBV14, the J gene TRBJ2-5; D is unresolved. Per the germline V gene, CDR1 is SGHDN and CDR2 is FVKESK. The germline V and J ends were trimmed by 0 bases and 6 bases, with 11 bases remaining between them. This CDR3 contains 14 residues. The CDR3 loop reads CASSQEWGSQTQYF. CDR3 nucleotide sequence: TGTGCCAGCAGCCAAGAGTGGGGTAGTCAGACCCAGTACTTC.

Note on this clonotype: The junction departs from the called germline gene at one end, perhaps through a read error. The CDR3 is CSGRGSLVRGPPETQYF. The CDR3 DNA is TGCAGTGGTAGAGGGTCCCTCGTGCGGGGGCCCCCAGAGACCCAGTACTTC. The genes are TRBV20-1 and TRBJ2-5; tentatively, D is TRBD2 (7 bases). Germline V gives CDR1 DFQATT, CDR2 SNEGSKA (reference sequence). The CDR3 is 17 amino acids.

The CDR3 sequence is CASRSGQGSGYTF. DNA of the CDR3: TGTGCCAGCAGGTCGGGACAGGGAAGTGGCTACACCTTC. V gene TRBV28 combines with J gene TRBJ1-2; 9 nucleotides agree with TRBD1. Germline V CDR1 and CDR2: MDHEN, SYDVKM. Losses at the gene ends were 6 bases for V and 7 bases for J; bases not matched to a gene: 6. CDR3 length: 13 amino acids.

This clonotype was counted a few times. This chain connects TRBV20-1 to TRBJ2-7; maybe TRBD1 (6 bases). CDR3 length: 14 amino acids. Trimming pared 3 bases from V and 2 bases from J, leaving 14 bases between. Germline values: CDR1 DFQATT, CDR2 SNEGSKA (reference sequence). CDR3 in amino acids: CSASGTQPAYEQYF. Written as DNA, the CDR3 is TGCAGTGCTAGCGGGACACAACCTGCCTACGAGCAGTACTTC.

The J gene is TRBJ2-1, the V gene TRBV2; 11 bases match TRBD2. V lost 5 bases and J lost 12; bases outside the gene matches: 9. CDR3 size: 14 residues. In germline, CDR1 is SNHLY, CDR2 FYNNEI. This chain's CDR3 is CASSQLAGGHGQFF. The CDR3 DNA sequence: TGTGCCAGCAGTCAGCTAGCGGGGGGTCATGGGCAGTTCTTC. The full variable domain, with the rest looked up from reference TRBV2 and TRBJ2-1, is EPEVTQTPSHQVTQMGQEVILRCVPISNHLYFYWYRQILGQKVEFLVSFYNNEISEKSEIFDDQFSVERPDGSNFTLKIRSTKLEDSAMYFCASSQLAGGHGQFFGPGTRLTVL.

In its sample, this clonotype was seen a few times. The chain has TRBV6-5 and TRBJ2-6, with D perhaps TRBD1 or TRBD2 (5 bases each). Germline CDR1 is MNHEY and CDR2 is SVGAGI. The CDR3 contains 18 residues. Between the trimmed V and J ends, which lost 4 bases and 0 bases, there was a span of 16 bases. Written as DNA, the CDR3 is TGTGCCAGCAGTTCCCTGGCAGGGACCCACTCTGGGGCCAACGTCCTGACTTTC. Amino acid sequence: CASSSLAGTHSGANVLTF.

This chain uses TRBV3-1 with TRBJ2-1; 8 bases fit TRBD2. CDR1 LGHDT and CDR2 YNNKEL come from the germline V gene (reference sequence). The trim removed 1 base at V and 2 bases at J, leaving 1 base unmatched. The CDR3 loop spans 15 amino acids. In nucleotides, the CDR3 is TGTGCCAGCAGCCAAGGCGGGGGGCCCTACAATGAGCAGTTCTTC. It yields the protein CASSQGGGPYNEQFF.